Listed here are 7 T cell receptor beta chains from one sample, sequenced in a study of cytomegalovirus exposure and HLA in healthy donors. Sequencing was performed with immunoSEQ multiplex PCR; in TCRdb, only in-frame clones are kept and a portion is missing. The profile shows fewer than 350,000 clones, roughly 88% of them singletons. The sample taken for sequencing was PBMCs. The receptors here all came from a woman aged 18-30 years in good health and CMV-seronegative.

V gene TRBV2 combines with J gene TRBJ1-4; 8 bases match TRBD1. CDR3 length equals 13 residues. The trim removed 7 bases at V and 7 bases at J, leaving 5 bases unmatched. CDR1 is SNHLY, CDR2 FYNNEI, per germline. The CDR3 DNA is TGTGCCAGCACGCAGGGGGCCGCTGAAAAACTGTTTTTT. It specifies CASTQGAAEKLFF.

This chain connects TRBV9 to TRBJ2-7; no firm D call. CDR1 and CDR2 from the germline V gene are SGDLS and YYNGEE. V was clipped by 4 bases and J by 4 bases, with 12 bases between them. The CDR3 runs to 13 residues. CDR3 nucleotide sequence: TGTGCCAGCAGCTATTCATTCCAGTACGAGCAGTACTTC. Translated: CASSYSFQYEQYF.

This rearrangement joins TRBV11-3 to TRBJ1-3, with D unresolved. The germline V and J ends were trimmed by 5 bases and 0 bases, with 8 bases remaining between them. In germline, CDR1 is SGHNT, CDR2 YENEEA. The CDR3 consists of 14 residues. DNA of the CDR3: TGTGCCAGCAGCGGCGGTAGCTCTGGAAACACCATATATTTT. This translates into CASSGGSSGNTIYF.

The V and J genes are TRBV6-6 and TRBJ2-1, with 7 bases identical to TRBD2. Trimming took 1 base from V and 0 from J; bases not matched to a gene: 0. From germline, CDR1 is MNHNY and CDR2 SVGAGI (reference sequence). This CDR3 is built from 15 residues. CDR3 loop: CASSYLAGSYNEQFF. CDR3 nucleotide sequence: TGTGCCAGCAGTTACTTAGCGGGCTCCTACAATGAGCAGTTCTTC.

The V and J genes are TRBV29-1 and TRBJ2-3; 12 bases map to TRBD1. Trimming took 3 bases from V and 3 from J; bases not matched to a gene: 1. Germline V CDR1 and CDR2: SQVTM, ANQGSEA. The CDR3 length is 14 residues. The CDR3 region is CSVEGQGATDTQYF. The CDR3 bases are TGCAGCGTTGAGGGACAGGGGGCTACAGATACGCAGTATTTT.

In DNA, the CDR3 is TGCGCCAGCAGCCCGGGGCCCGACAGGGACTATGGCTACACCTTC. Amino acid sequence: CASSPGPDRDYGYTF. V usage is TRBV5-1 and J usage is TRBJ1-2, with 7 nucleotides matching TRBD1. The CDR3 extends over 15 amino acids. Germline CDR1 and CDR2: SGHRS and YFSETQ. Germline trimming cut 4 bases from V and 3 bases from J; bases unmatched to any gene: 9.

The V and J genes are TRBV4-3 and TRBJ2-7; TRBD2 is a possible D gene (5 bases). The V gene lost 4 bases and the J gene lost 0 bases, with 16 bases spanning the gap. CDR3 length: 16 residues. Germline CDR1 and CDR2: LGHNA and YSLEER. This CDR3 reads CASSLLLGRNSYEQYF. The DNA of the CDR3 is TGCGCCAGCAGCCTGCTCTTAGGGAGAAACTCCTACGAGCAGTACTTC.